This T cell receptor beta chain is drawn from a study of blood T cell repertoires in COVID-19. Using immunoSEQ multiplex PCR, the repertoire was profiled, and TCRdb retains in-frame clones only, with some absent. Altogether nearly 400,000 clones are present, approximately 89% being singletons, with the ten largest covering 1.5% to 2%. Before being deemed recovered, Cohort 3 donors had two negative PCRs, clearance, or symptom resolution. This CDR3 region has 16 residues. Germline CDR1 and CDR2: MGHRA and YSYEKL. Trimming at V came to 4 bases and at J to 4 bases, leaving 5 bases not matched to a gene. The source is a woman in her 30s who had recovered from COVID-19. The V gene is TRBV4-1, the J gene TRBJ2-1; TRBD1 aligns across 12 bases. The sequenced sample was PBMCs or T cells enriched from blood (not recorded which). The CDR3 is CASSPRDRGRYNEQFF. Written as DNA, the CDR3 is TGCGCCAGCAGCCCCCGGGACAGGGGGCGATACAATGAGCAGTTCTTC.